These 18 T cell receptor beta chains were all obtained from the same sample, sequenced in a study of metastatic and nonmetastatic thyroid tumors. TCRdb re-called the PCR reads via MiXCR. The data contain over 45,000 clones, roughly a fifth of them singletons. Every patient underwent thyroid surgery untreated. Sequencing used blood. All receptors come from a male donor with papillary thyroid cancer or a benign thyroid nodule (not recorded which). Some clones in this sample may be carry-over from other donors' samples.

This clone was seen just once. V and J are TRBV7-9 and TRBJ2-7; 8 positions match TRBD2. V was pared by 5 bases and J by 2 bases, with 5 bases of the junction left unmatched. Germline V CDR1 and CDR2: SEHNR, FQNEAQ (reference sequence). The length of the CDR3 is 14 residues. As DNA, the CDR3 is TGTGCCAGCAGCCCTACCGGGAGGGCCTACGAGCAGTACTTC. Protein product: CASSPTGRAYEQYF.

This clone occurred a few times. The chain is built from TRBV15 and TRBJ2-1, with D uncertain. With 0 bases removed from V and 4 bases from J, the gap between germline ends came to 13 bases. Looked up from germline, CDR1 is LNHNV and CDR2 is YYDKDF (reference sequence). This CDR3 is built from 16 residues. CDR3 sequence: CATSRELTCPYNEQFF. The CDR3 bases are TGTGCCACCAGCAGAGAACTAACCTGTCCTTACAATGAGCAGTTCTTC.

The rearrangement joins TRBV20-1 to TRBJ2-1, with D possibly being TRBD2 (6 bases). The CDR3 spans 15 residues. V lost 2 bases to trimming and J lost 4 bases, with 15 bases between them. Germline loops: CDR1 DFQATT, CDR2 SNEGSKA (reference sequence). CDR3 region: CSARWHQGLYNEQFF. The CDR3, as DNA: TGCAGTGCTAGATGGCACCAAGGACTATACAATGAGCAGTTCTTC.

The chain carries TRBV20-1 and TRBJ1-1, with D hard to call. The V and J ends lost 5 bases and 0 bases respectively, with 7 bases between them. The CDR3 contains 12 residues. CDR1 is DFQATT and CDR2 is SNEGSKA in the germline V gene (reference sequence). The CDR3 is CSAPDVNTEAFF. The CDR3 DNA sequence: TGCAGTGCTCCTGACGTGAACACTGAAGCTTTCTTT.

This clone has only a few counts. Germline is not matched at one junction end, which may reflect a read error. The chain carries TRBV14 and TRBJ2-7, with a possible D match to TRBD2 (5 bases). The CDR3 loop spans 13 amino acids. CDR1 is SGHDN and CDR2 is FVKESK in the germline V gene. In nucleotides, the CDR3 is TGTGCCAGCAGCCAAGGACGGTTAGCGATCTCACGCTTC. This translates into CASSQGRLAISRF.

A few counts support this clone. The CDR3 here is CASSVGGTGELFF. The DNA of the CDR3 is TGTGCCAGCAGCGTAGGAGGAACCGGGGAGCTGTTTTTT. The genes are TRBV9 and TRBJ2-2; D gene ambiguous. The V gene's germline CDR1 is SGDLS and CDR2 YYNGEE. The CDR3 totals 13 residues. The ends were cut back, 0 bases at V and 5 bases at J, with 5 bases in the middle.

The genes are TRBV5-1 and TRBJ2-7; TRBD2 matches at 8 bases. The CDR3 has 15 amino acids. V shed 5 bases and J 0 bases; nucleotides not matched to a gene: 7. Germline CDR1 and CDR2: SGHRS and YFSETQ. CDR3 in amino acids: CASSPGGDPSYEQYF. The DNA of the CDR3 is TGCGCCAGCAGTCCCGGGGGGGACCCCTCCTACGAGCAGTACTTC.

The rearrangement links TRBV6-1 to TRBJ2-3, with D maybe TRBD2 (6 bases). The CDR3 consists of 15 residues. V dropped 11 bases and J dropped 5 bases, with 23 bases sitting between them. Germline values: CDR1 MNHNS, CDR2 SASEGT. CDR3 sequence (DNA): TGTGCCGGAGGAGGGATCGGGAGTAGTGGAGATACGCAGTATTTT. This encodes CAGGGIGSSGDTQYF.

This clone was recorded many times. The V and J genes are TRBV24-1 and TRBJ2-5; 9 bases are shared with TRBD2. The V gene end was trimmed by 4 bases and the J gene end by 1 base; junction bases not matched to a gene: 3. The CDR3 is made up of 15 amino acids. CDR1 and CDR2 (germline): KGHDR, SFDVKD. CDR3 bases: TGTGCCACCAGTGAAATGACTAGCGGCCAAGAGACCCAGTACTTC. This codes for CATSEMTSGQETQYF.

This clone was observed many times. With a much larger clone just one base away, this may be a read error. The same CDR3 can be traced to other DNA sequences in this sample. The chain employs TRBV7-2 and TRBJ1-6, with D possibly being TRBD1 (6 bases). Germline CDR1 reads SGHTA; CDR2 reads FQGNSA. Trimming removed 5 bases from V and 10 bases from J, with 15 bases in between. This CDR3 has 14 residues. CDR3 region: CASSRQDLNSPLHF. The CDR3 DNA is TGTGCCAGCAGCCGACAGGACCTTAACTCACCCCTCCACTTT.

This clone was seen only a few times. The CDR3 DNA reads TGTGCCAGCAAACGGGACGGGCCTCCCTACGAGCAGTACTTC. This encodes CASKRDGPPYEQYF. This rearrangement joins TRBV6-1 to TRBJ2-7; D may match TRBD1 or TRBD2 (5 bases each). The CDR3 is 14 amino acids. Trimming left V 7 bases short and J 2 bases short, with 15 bases between. CDR1 and CDR2 from the germline V gene are MNHNS and SASEGT.

DNA of the CDR3: TGCGCCAGCAGCTCACAGGGAGGAACCTACGAGCAGTACTTC. It is translated as CASSSQGGTYEQYF. The chain joins TRBV5-1 to TRBJ2-7, with D perhaps being TRBD1 or TRBD2 (6 bases each). The CDR3 covers 14 residues. Germline lookup yields CDR1 SGHRS and CDR2 YFSETQ. Between the trimmed V and J ends, which lost 3 bases and 2 bases, there was a span of 12 bases.

This clone showed up many times. The genes are TRBV3-1 and TRBJ2-1; no definite D call. V was shortened by 0 bases and J by 8 bases, with 11 bases between the two germline ends. The CDR3 contains 14 residues. Germline assignment: CDR1 LGHDT and CDR2 YNNKEL (reference sequence). CDR3 DNA sequence: TGTGCCAGCAGCCAAGATCTTTGGCCGGATGAGCAGTTCTTC. Translation: CASSQDLWPDEQFF.

By share, this clone counts as medium-sized. The chain joins TRBV4-1 to TRBJ2-7; TRBD1 is a possible D gene (6 bases). V shed 6 bases and J shed 4 bases, with 13 bases lying between them. This CDR3 contains 13 residues. Germline V gene data show CDR1 as MGHRA and CDR2 as YSYEKL. CDR3 region: CASSRDIYYEQYF. CDR3 bases: TGCGCCAGCAGTCGGGACATTTATTACGAGCAGTACTTC.

The genes are TRBV12-3 or TRBV12-4 and TRBJ1-2; D is unclear. V was pared by 3 bases and J by 4 bases, with 9 bases between. The CDR3 consists of 13 residues. For the CDR3, the DNA is TGTGCCAGCAGTTTCGACCGCGGCTATGGCTACACCTTC. Amino acid sequence: CASSFDRGYGYTF.

V usage is TRBV30 and J usage is TRBJ2-6; unclear D gene. V was cut by 6 bases and J by 2 bases, with 8 bases left in between. The germline CDR1 and CDR2 sequences are GTSNPN and SVGIG (reference sequence). The CDR3 runs 13 residues. CDR3 amino acids: CACGLTGANVLTF. The CDR3 nucleotides are TGTGCCTGCGGGCTAACTGGGGCCAACGTCCTGACTTTC.

The rearrangement links TRBV4-1 to TRBJ2-1; D remains unclear. V shed 4 bases and J shed 3 bases, with 10 bases lying between them. The CDR3 contains 14 residues. The germline gives CDR1 MGHRA, CDR2 YSYEKL. CDR3 nucleotides: TGCGCCAGCAGCCTCTCATCTAACTACAATGAGCAGTTCTTC. The encoded protein is CASSLSSNYNEQFF.

In its sample, this clone was seen many times. The rearrangement joins TRBV7-3 to TRBJ2-1; 9 bases are a match to TRBD2. The CDR3 runs to 18 residues. The trim removed 7 bases at V and 4 bases at J, leaving 17 bases unmatched. Germline V gene data show CDR1 as SGHTA and CDR2 as FQGTGA. In DNA form, the CDR3 reads TGTGCCAGCACCAGGGAGGCGGGAGGGCCCCGTATTTACAATGAGCAGTTCTTC. Translation: CASTREAGGPRIYNEQFF.